A single sample is the source of the 7 T cell receptor beta chains below, sequenced in a study of Graves' ophthalmopathy and Graves' hyperthyroidism. TCR beta CDR3 amplification used RNA transcripts. The authors performed first-round RT-PCR with HTBI primers and then a second-round multiplex PCR. TCRdb re-called the multiplex PCR reads with MiXCR, one entry per CDR3 protein. The table shows over a million distinct CDR3 sequences, with about two fifths occurring only once. The specimen was peripheral blood or thyroid tissue (not recorded which). These receptors were obtained from an adult man with Graves' hyperthyroidism.

In this sample, this clonotype turned up many times. The J gene is TRBJ2-5, the V gene TRBV4-1; TRBD1 matches 7 bases. This CDR3 is 15 amino acids long. Looked up from germline, CDR1 is MGHRA and CDR2 is YSYEKL. The V segment lost 1 base and the J segment 2 bases; nucleotides outside the gene matches: 4. Here the CDR3 reads CASSQAPGQQETQYF. The CDR3 DNA reads TGCGCCAGCAGCCAAGCGCCGGGACAGCAAGAGACCCAGTACTTC.

This rearrangement joins TRBV6-5 to TRBJ2-2; 7 bases align to TRBD2. CDR1 and CDR2 from the germline V gene are MNHEY and SVGAGI. The CDR3 spans 14 residues. V was pared by 7 bases and J by 7 bases, with 9 bases of the junction left unmatched. The CDR3 sequence is CASKALWGGGELFF. The CDR3, as DNA: TGTGCCAGCAAGGCCCTGTGGGGGGGCGGGGAGCTGTTTTTT.

A remark on this clonotype: The junction departs from the called germline gene at one end, perhaps through a read error. The rearrangement uses TRBV10-3 and TRBJ1-1; 9 bases agree with TRBD1. CDR3 length: 17 amino acids. The germline CDR1 and CDR2 sequences are ENHRY and SYGVKD. CDR3 region: CASSSRQGGARGTEAFF. Written as DNA, the CDR3 is TGTGCCAGCAGTTCCCGACAGGGGGGCGCCCGGGGGACTGAAGCTTTCTTT.

The chain links TRBV24-1 to TRBJ2-1; 8 bases are shared with TRBD2. V gave up 2 bases and J gave up 0 bases; unmatched junction bases: 5. CDR3 length: 17 residues. From germline, CDR1 is KGHDR and CDR2 SFDVKD. The CDR3 sequence is CATSDSTSASSYNEQFF. For the CDR3, the DNA is TGTGCCACCAGTGATTCGACTAGCGCGAGCTCCTACAATGAGCAGTTCTTC.

CDR3 protein: CASSYSPIGGDQPQHF. The DNA of the CDR3 is TGTGCCAGCAGTTACTCTCCGATCGGGGGGGATCAGCCCCAGCATTTT. V gene TRBV6-6 combines with J gene TRBJ1-5; a weak D match, TRBD1 (5 bases). Germline CDR1 is MNHNY and CDR2 is SVGAGI (reference sequence). CDR3 length: 16 residues. V lost 0 bases, J lost 5 bases, and 14 bases lay in between.

This clonotype was seen just once. CDR3 amino acids: CASSLGGSGRAYF. The CDR3 nucleotides are TGTGCCAGCAGCTTGGGAGGTAGCGGGAGAGCGTACTTC. The chain has TRBV5-6 and TRBJ2-7, with 9 bases fitting TRBD2. Germline loops: CDR1 SGHDT, CDR2 YYEEEE. J lost 12 bases, V lost 0 bases, and 7 bases had no gene match. The CDR3 loop spans 13 amino acids.

This clonotype was observed many times. The V and J genes are TRBV7-9 and TRBJ2-5; perhaps D is TRBD1 or TRBD2 (5 bases each). This CDR3 region has 15 residues. The V end was cut by 0 bases, the J end by 5 bases, with 13 bases between. CDR1 SEHNR and CDR2 FQNEAQ come from the germline V gene (reference sequence). CDR3 region: CASSLALQGRETQYF. CDR3 sequence (DNA): TGTGCCAGCAGCTTAGCGCTGCAGGGACGGGAGACCCAGTACTTC.